The entry below gives a single TCR beta chain sequence along with its context. This sample was included in a study of cytotoxic CD8 clonotypes in ibrutinib-treated CLL. The CDR3 consists of 17 residues. Germline CDR1 is SGHRS and CDR2 is YFSETQ. The ends lost 4 bases at V and 4 bases at J; junction bases unmatched: 14. Some clones are missing from TCRdb's copy, which holds only in-frame ones; the method was immunoSEQ multiplex PCR. The top ten clones hold 6.5% to 8% of a sample with approximately 300,000 clones, 70% to 80% of them seen once. J is TRBJ2-5 and V is TRBV5-1, with 9 positions matching TRBD2. This clonotype was sampled from a human donor with chronic lymphocytic leukemia. The input for sequencing was PBMCs, taken before ibrutinib treatment. Here the CDR3 DNA reads TGCGCCAGCAGCGACTACCGTAGCGGGAGTTGGCTAGAGACCCAGTACTTC. It yields the protein CASSDYRSGSWLETQYF.